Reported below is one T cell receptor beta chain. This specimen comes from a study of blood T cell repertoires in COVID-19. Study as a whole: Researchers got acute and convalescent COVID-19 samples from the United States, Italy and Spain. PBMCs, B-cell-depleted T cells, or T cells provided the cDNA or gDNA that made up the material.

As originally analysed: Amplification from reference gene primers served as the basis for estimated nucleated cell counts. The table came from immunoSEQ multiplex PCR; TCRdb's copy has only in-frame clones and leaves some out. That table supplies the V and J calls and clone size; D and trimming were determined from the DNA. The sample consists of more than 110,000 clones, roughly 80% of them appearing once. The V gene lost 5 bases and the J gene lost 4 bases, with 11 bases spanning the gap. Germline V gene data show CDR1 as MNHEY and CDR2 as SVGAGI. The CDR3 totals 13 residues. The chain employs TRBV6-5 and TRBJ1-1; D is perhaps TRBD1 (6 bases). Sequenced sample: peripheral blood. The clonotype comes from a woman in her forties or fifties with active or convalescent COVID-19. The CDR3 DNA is TGTGCCAGCAGTCGTCGGACAGCCACTGAAGCTTTCTTT. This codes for CASSRRTATEAFF.